This is a list of T cell receptor beta chains from one sample in a study of human T cells and chemical hapten exposure. TCRdb re-analysed the RACE reads in MiXCR, keeping a single row per CDR3 protein. The table has under 50,000 distinct CDR3 sequences, roughly 3.5% seen once. The specimen was whole blood. These receptors originate from a human donor in good health. Some clones in this sample may be carry-over from other donors' samples. Both conserved end residues are part of each CDR3. A D gene is named only where the DNA matches it firmly. Not every row has a clone size; where given, it reads once, few, many or a size class.

V	J	size	D	DNA	CDR3
TRBV14	TRBJ2-3	many	TRBD1	TGTGCCAGCAGCCAAGATCAGAGGACAGGGGGTACGCAGTATTTT	CASSQDQRTGGTQYF
TRBV7-9	TRBJ1-2	many	TRBD1	TGTGCCAGCAGCTTTTCTAGGGGGCACTACTATGGCTACACCTTC	CASSFSRGHYYGYTF
TRBV5-1	TRBJ2-3	many	.	TGCGCCAGCAGCCCAGCCCGGGGGAGCACAGATACGCAGTATTTT	CASSPARGSTDTQYF
TRBV12-3/TRBV12-4	TRBJ1-3	many	.	TGTGCCAGCAGTTTGGCCGCTGGCGCCCTGGGATCTGGAAACACCATATATTTT	CASSLAAGALGSGNTIYF
TRBV9	TRBJ2-3	many	.	TGTGCCAGCAGCGTAGGTCAGGCCACAGATACGCAGTATTTT	CASSVGQATDTQYF
TRBV20-1	TRBJ1-5	many	.	TGCAGTGCTACCCGAGAGGGGCTTAGCAATCAGCCCCAGCATTTT	CSATREGLSNQPQHF
TRBV28	TRBJ2-7	many	.	TGTGCCACTTCGACAGCTTCCTACGAGCAGTACTTC	CATSTASYEQYF
TRBV5-6	TRBJ2-3	.	.	TGTGCCAGCAGCTTGGTCAGGCTACGCACAGATACGCAGTATTTT	CASSLVRLRTDTQYF
TRBV7-3	TRBJ2-5	few	.	TGTGCCAGCAGCCGAGGGCCTCAAGAGACCCAGTACTTC	CASSRGPQETQYF
TRBV28	TRBJ2-7	many	.	TGTGCCAGCTTCACTACAGGGCGCTACGAGCAGTACTTC	CASFTTGRYEQYF
TRBV10-2	TRBJ2-5	many	TRBD2	TGCGCCAGCAGGGGTACTAGCGGCCCTAAAGAGACCCAGTACTTC	CASRGTSGPKETQYF
TRBV5-5	TRBJ2-3	many	.	TGTGCCAGCAGCCGCCTCTCTGGACTGAGCACAGATACGCAGTATTTT	CASSRLSGLSTDTQYF
TRBV11-2	TRBJ1-2	few	.	TGTGCCAGCAGCTTAGATATTAACTATGGCTACACCTTC	CASSLDINYGYTF
TRBV6-5	TRBJ2-3	many	.	TGTGCCAGCAGTAACTCATGGGGGGCAGGCACAGATACGCAGTATTTT	CASSNSWGAGTDTQYF
TRBV20-1	TRBJ1-2	few	.	TGCAGTGCTAGGAGTGGGGGGCTGGGCTATGGCTACACCTTC	CSARSGGLGYGYTF
TRBV29-1	TRBJ2-7	many	.	TGCAGCGTTGGCCCCAGGGTAGGGGGCGAGCAGTACTTC	CSVGPRVGGEQYF
TRBV12-3/TRBV12-4	TRBJ2-5	many	TRBD2	TGTGCCAGCAGTTTGTTCGGGGGGGCCGGGACCCAGTACTTC	CASSLFGGAGTQYF
TRBV7-7	TRBJ2-5	many	.	TGTGCTAGCAGCTGGGCAGGTAGCGCCCAAGAGACCCAGTACTTC	CASSWAGSAQETQYF
TRBV16	TRBJ1-6	few	.	TGTGCCAGCAGCCAACAACGGGCGCCGGCACCCCTCCACTTT	CASSQQRAPAPLHF
TRBV5-4	TRBJ1-2	.	.	TGTGCCAGCAGCTCGGACAGAACGTATGGCTACACCTTC	CASSSDRTYGYTF
TRBV29-1	TRBJ1-3	many	.	TGCAGCGTTGGAGGTGAAGGGCCCGACTCTGGAAACACCATATATTTT	CSVGGEGPDSGNTIYF
TRBV20-1	TRBJ2-6	many	.	TGCAGTGCTAGATCCCAGGGGGGCTCCGGGGCCAACGTCCTGACTTTC	CSARSQGGSGANVLTF
TRBV12-3/TRBV12-4	TRBJ1-4	few	.	TGTGCCAGCAGTTTCTCCGGGACACGAACAACTAATGAAAAACTGTTTTTT	CASSFSGTRTTNEKLFF
TRBV9	TRBJ2-6	many	.	TGTGCCAGCAGCGTAACTCCTGGAGTGGCGGGCTCCTCTGGGGCCAACGTCCTGACTTTC	CASSVTPGVAGSSGANVLTF
TRBV12-3/TRBV12-4	TRBJ2-1	.	TRBD2	TGTGCCAGCAGTTTAGGGGGGGGGACTAGCGGGATTTATGAGCAGTTCTTC	CASSLGGGTSGIYEQFF
TRBV20-1	TRBJ2-1	many	TRBD2	TGCAGTGCTCGGTCGGCGGGAGCCACCTACAATGAGCAGTTCTTC	CSARSAGATYNEQFF
TRBV18	TRBJ2-5	few	.	TGTGCCAGCGCCACAGGAGAGACCCAGTACTTC	CASATGETQYF
TRBV29-1	TRBJ2-3	.	.	TGCAGCGGCGGGGTAGCCACAGATACGCAGTATTTT	CSGGVATDTQYF